Listed below are T cell receptor beta chains from one sample, sequenced in a study of Ad26.COV2.S vaccination and SARS-CoV-2 variants. This table comes from immunoSEQ multiplex PCR, and its TCRdb copy is limited to in-frame clones, with some not included. The sample records some 250,000 clones, roughly 90% being singletons. The source was peripheral blood, collected in a trial of Ad26.COV2.S vaccine versus placebo. These receptors all stem from a person between 18 and 60 years old who received the Ad26.COV2.S COVID-19 vaccine or a placebo. Both conserved end residues are part of each CDR3. A D gene is named only where the DNA matches it firmly. Rows may omit the clone size; those that give it use once, few, many or a size class.

D gene: TRBD2; clone size: .; V gene: TRBV19; J gene: TRBJ2-1; CDR3 protein: CASRGSLAGLNEQFF; CDR3 DNA: TGTGCCAGTAGAGGGAGCCTAGCGGGACTTAATGAGCAGTTCTTC
D gene: .; clone size: .; V gene: TRBV6-2/TRBV6-3; J gene: TRBJ1-1; CDR3 protein: CASSYGGGNTEAFF; CDR3 DNA: TGTGCCAGCAGTTACGGAGGGGGGAACACTGAAGCTTTCTTT
D gene: TRBD1; clone size: .; V gene: TRBV6-5; J gene: TRBJ1-3; CDR3 protein: CASSTGQGSGNTIYF; CDR3 DNA: TGTGCCAGCAGCACAGGACAGGGGTCTGGAAACACCATATATTTT
D gene: .; clone size: .; V gene: TRBV5-1; J gene: TRBJ2-7; CDR3 protein: CASSLVRGSYEQYF; CDR3 DNA: TGCGCCAGCAGCTTGGTTCGGGGGTCCTACGAGCAGTACTTC
D gene: TRBD1; clone size: .; V gene: TRBV28; J gene: TRBJ2-3; CDR3 protein: CASSTRQGTDTQYF; CDR3 DNA: TGTGCCAGCAGTACCCGACAGGGAACAGATACGCAGTATTTT
D gene: .; clone size: .; V gene: TRBV18; J gene: TRBJ1-3; CDR3 protein: CASSPIGNSRNTIYF; CDR3 DNA: TGTGCCAGCTCACCAATAGGGAACTCGAGAAACACCATATATTTT
D gene: .; clone size: .; V gene: TRBV21-1; J gene: TRBJ2-7; CDR3 protein: CASSKERAPSSYEQYF; CDR3 DNA: TGTGCCAGCAGCAAAGAAAGGGCACCCTCCTCCTACGAGCAGTACTTC
D gene: TRBD1; clone size: .; V gene: TRBV30; J gene: TRBJ2-5; CDR3 protein: CAFTRGPETQYF; CDR3 DNA: TGTGCCTTCACCAGGGGGCCCGAGACCCAGTACTTC
D gene: .; clone size: .; V gene: TRBV10-3; J gene: TRBJ2-5; CDR3 protein: CAIGQETQYF; CDR3 DNA: TGTGCCATTGGGCAAGAGACCCAGTACTTC
D gene: .; clone size: .; V gene: TRBV2; J gene: TRBJ1-5; CDR3 protein: CASSVDSNQPQHF; CDR3 DNA: TGTGCCAGCAGCGTTGACTCCAATCAGCCCCAGCATTTT
D gene: .; clone size: .; V gene: TRBV12-3/TRBV12-4; J gene: TRBJ2-2; CDR3 protein: CASSPLGSGELFF; CDR3 DNA: TGTGCCAGCAGTCCACTAGGGTCAGGGGAGCTGTTTTTT
D gene: .; clone size: .; V gene: TRBV6-2/TRBV6-3; J gene: TRBJ2-5; CDR3 protein: CASSNPLETQYF; CDR3 DNA: TGTGCCAGCAGTAACCCCCTAGAGACCCAGTACTTC
D gene: .; clone size: .; V gene: TRBV5-1; J gene: TRBJ2-2; CDR3 protein: CASSSLGTGELFF; CDR3 DNA: TGCGCCAGCAGCTCTCTTGGCACCGGGGAGCTGTTTTTT
D gene: .; clone size: .; V gene: TRBV28; J gene: TRBJ2-7; CDR3 protein: CASSAPSGTLQPTYEQYF; CDR3 DNA: TGTGCCAGCAGTGCACCCTCCGGGACACTTCAACCAACTTACGAGCAGTACTTC
D gene: .; clone size: .; V gene: TRBV11-2; J gene: TRBJ1-1; CDR3 protein: CASSLERLTEAFF; CDR3 DNA: TGTGCCAGCAGCTTGGAGCGACTCACTGAAGCTTTCTTT
D gene: .; clone size: .; V gene: TRBV3-1/TRBV3-2; J gene: TRBJ1-4; CDR3 protein: CASSRGTADEKLFF; CDR3 DNA: TGTGCCAGCAGCCGCGGGACGGCGGATGAAAAACTGTTTTTT
D gene: .; clone size: .; V gene: TRBV9; J gene: TRBJ2-3; CDR3 protein: CASSGGFSGDTQYF; CDR3 DNA: TGTGCCAGCAGCGGGGGGTTTAGCGGAGATACGCAGTATTTT
D gene: .; clone size: .; V gene: TRBV11-3; J gene: TRBJ2-5; CDR3 protein: CASSSGTAQETQYF; CDR3 DNA: TGTGCCAGCAGCTCGGGGACCGCCCAAGAGACCCAGTACTTC
D gene: .; clone size: .; V gene: TRBV25-1; J gene: TRBJ1-3; CDR3 protein: CASSDYPPGTIYF; CDR3 DNA: TGTGCCAGCAGTGACTACCCACCCGGCACCATATATTTT
D gene: .; clone size: .; V gene: TRBV19; J gene: TRBJ2-3; CDR3 protein: CASNGGLTDTQYF; CDR3 DNA: TGTGCCAGTAATGGGGGTTTGACAGATACGCAGTATTTT
D gene: .; clone size: .; V gene: TRBV6-4; J gene: TRBJ2-1; CDR3 protein: CASSPSRTSYNEQFF; CDR3 DNA: TGTGCCAGCAGTCCCTCCCGTACCTCCTACAATGAGCAGTTCTTC
D gene: TRBD1; clone size: once; V gene: TRBV4-2; J gene: TRBJ1-5; CDR3 protein: CASRTGGRQPQHF; CDR3 DNA: TGTGCCAGCAGGACAGGGGGACGTCAGCCCCAGCATTTT
D gene: TRBD2; clone size: .; V gene: TRBV14; J gene: TRBJ2-2; CDR3 protein: CASSHPGRLAGAYTGELFF; CDR3 DNA: TGTGCCAGCAGCCACCCAGGGAGGCTAGCGGGAGCCTACACCGGGGAGCTGTTTTTT
D gene: .; clone size: .; V gene: TRBV18; J gene: TRBJ1-1; CDR3 protein: CASSPTSPQGKWNTEAFF; CDR3 DNA: TGTGCCAGCTCACCAACCTCACCCCAGGGTAAATGGAACACTGAAGCTTTCTTT
D gene: .; clone size: .; V gene: TRBV21-1; J gene: TRBJ2-3; CDR3 protein: CASSTPPTSGSTDTQYF; CDR3 DNA: TGTGCCAGCAGCACTCCCCCGACTAGCGGGAGCACAGATACGCAGTATTTT
D gene: .; clone size: .; V gene: TRBV4-2; J gene: TRBJ1-2; CDR3 protein: CASSQDGRGGYGYTF; CDR3 DNA: TGTGCCAGCAGCCAAGATGGCAGGGGAGGCTATGGCTACACCTTC
D gene: .; clone size: .; V gene: TRBV14; J gene: TRBJ1-4; CDR3 protein: CASSQKGFANEKLFF; CDR3 DNA: TGTGCCAGCAGCCAAAAAGGGTTTGCTAATGAAAAACTGTTTTTT
D gene: .; clone size: .; V gene: TRBV6-1; J gene: TRBJ1-2; CDR3 protein: CASSEISSGYTF; CDR3 DNA: TGTGCCAGCAGTGAAATCTCCAGCGGCTACACCTTC
D gene: TRBD1; clone size: .; V gene: TRBV6-5; J gene: TRBJ2-7; CDR3 protein: CASTTGTGTIRQYF; CDR3 DNA: TGTGCCAGCACCACGGGGACAGGGACGATTCGGCAGTACTTC
D gene: TRBD2; clone size: once; V gene: TRBV11-2; J gene: TRBJ2-1; CDR3 protein: CASSFLAGANNEQFF; CDR3 DNA: TGTGCCAGCAGCTTTCTAGCGGGGGCGAACAATGAGCAGTTCTTC
D gene: .; clone size: .; V gene: TRBV6-6; J gene: TRBJ2-5; CDR3 protein: CASSAIVGSQETQYF; CDR3 DNA: TGTGCCAGCAGCGCCATTGTGGGTAGCCAAGAGACCCAGTACTTC
D gene: TRBD2; clone size: .; V gene: TRBV7-2; J gene: TRBJ2-7; CDR3 protein: CASSLGQRGGRGQYF; CDR3 DNA: TGTGCCAGCAGCTTAGGTCAGCGGGGGGGCCGGGGGCAGTACTTC
D gene: TRBD1; clone size: .; V gene: TRBV28; J gene: TRBJ1-5; CDR3 protein: CASYPDRGNQPQHF; CDR3 DNA: TGTGCCAGCTACCCCGACAGGGGCAATCAGCCCCAGCATTTT
D gene: .; clone size: .; V gene: TRBV19; J gene: TRBJ2-2; CDR3 protein: CASTQAGELFF; CDR3 DNA: TGTGCCAGTACACAGGCCGGGGAGCTGTTTTTT
D gene: TRBD1; clone size: .; V gene: TRBV10-3; J gene: TRBJ1-1; CDR3 protein: CAISETRGTGGTEAFF; CDR3 DNA: TGTGCCATCAGTGAGACGAGGGGGACAGGGGGCACTGAAGCTTTCTTT
D gene: TRBD1; clone size: .; V gene: TRBV19; J gene: TRBJ2-7; CDR3 protein: CASSVQGEYF; CDR3 DNA: TGTGCCAGTAGTGTGCAGGGGGAATACTTC
D gene: .; clone size: .; V gene: TRBV4-2; J gene: TRBJ2-3; CDR3 protein: CASSQGRGGTDTQYF; CDR3 DNA: TGTGCCAGCAGCCAAGGGAGGGGTGGCACAGATACGCAGTATTTT
D gene: .; clone size: .; V gene: TRBV3-1/TRBV3-2; J gene: TRBJ1-5; CDR3 protein: CASSQEFGIQPQHF; CDR3 DNA: TGTGCCAGCAGCCAAGAATTCGGGATCCAGCCCCAGCATTTT
D gene: .; clone size: .; V gene: TRBV7-8; J gene: TRBJ2-7; CDR3 protein: CASSRAGLLSYEQYF; CDR3 DNA: TGTGCCAGCAGCCGGGCGGGACTCCTCTCCTACGAGCAGTACTTC
D gene: .; clone size: .; V gene: TRBV6-6; J gene: TRBJ2-2; CDR3 protein: CASSPTLARNTGELFF; CDR3 DNA: TGTGCCAGCAGTCCTACACTAGCTAGAAACACCGGGGAGCTGTTTTTT
D gene: TRBD2; clone size: .; V gene: TRBV7-3; J gene: TRBJ2-7; CDR3 protein: CASSPASGGSYEQYF; CDR3 DNA: TGTGCCAGCAGCCCCGCTAGCGGAGGCTCCTACGAGCAGTACTTC
D gene: .; clone size: .; V gene: TRBV28; J gene: TRBJ2-2; CDR3 protein: CASSLSTRVDTGELFF; CDR3 DNA: TGTGCCAGCAGCCTATCGACTAGGGTCGACACCGGGGAGCTGTTTTTT
D gene: .; clone size: .; V gene: TRBV28; J gene: TRBJ2-3; CDR3 protein: CASSSRRGGGGTDTQYF; CDR3 DNA: TGTGCCAGCAGTTCACGCAGGGGAGGGGGGGGCACAGATACGCAGTATTTT
D gene: TRBD1; clone size: .; V gene: TRBV6-6; J gene: TRBJ1-2; CDR3 protein: CASSSTGDYGYTF; CDR3 DNA: TGTGCCAGCAGTTCAACAGGGGACTATGGCTACACCTTC
D gene: .; clone size: .; V gene: TRBV12-3/TRBV12-4; J gene: TRBJ2-5; CDR3 protein: CASSFRSVETQYF; CDR3 DNA: TGTGCCAGCAGTTTTCGCTCCGTGGAGACCCAGTACTTC
D gene: .; clone size: few; V gene: TRBV10-1; J gene: TRBJ1-2; CDR3 protein: CASSETQGYGYTF; CDR3 DNA: TGCGCCAGCAGTGAGACCCAGGGCTATGGCTACACCTTC